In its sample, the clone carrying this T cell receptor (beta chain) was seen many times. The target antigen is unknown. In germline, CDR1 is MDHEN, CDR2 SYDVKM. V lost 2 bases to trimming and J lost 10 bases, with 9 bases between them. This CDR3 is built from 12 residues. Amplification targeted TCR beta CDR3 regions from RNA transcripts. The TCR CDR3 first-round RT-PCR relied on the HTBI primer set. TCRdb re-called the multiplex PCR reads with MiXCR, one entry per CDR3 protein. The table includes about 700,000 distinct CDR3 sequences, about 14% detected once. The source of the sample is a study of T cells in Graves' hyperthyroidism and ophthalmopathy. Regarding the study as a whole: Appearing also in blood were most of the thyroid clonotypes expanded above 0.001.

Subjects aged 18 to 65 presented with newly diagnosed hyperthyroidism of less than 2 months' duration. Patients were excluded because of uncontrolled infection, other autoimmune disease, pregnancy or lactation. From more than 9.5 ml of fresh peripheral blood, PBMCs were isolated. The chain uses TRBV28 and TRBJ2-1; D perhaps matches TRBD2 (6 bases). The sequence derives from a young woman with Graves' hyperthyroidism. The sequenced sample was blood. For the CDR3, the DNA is TGTGCCAGCAGTTTAAGGAGGGGAGAGCAGTTCTTC. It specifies CASSLRRGEQFF. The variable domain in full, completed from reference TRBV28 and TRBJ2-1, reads DVKVTQSSRYLVKRTGEKVFLECVQDMDHENMFWYRQDPGLGLRLIYFSYDVKMKEKGDIPEGYSVSREKKERFSLILESASTNQTSMYLCASSLRRGEQFFGPGTRLTVL.